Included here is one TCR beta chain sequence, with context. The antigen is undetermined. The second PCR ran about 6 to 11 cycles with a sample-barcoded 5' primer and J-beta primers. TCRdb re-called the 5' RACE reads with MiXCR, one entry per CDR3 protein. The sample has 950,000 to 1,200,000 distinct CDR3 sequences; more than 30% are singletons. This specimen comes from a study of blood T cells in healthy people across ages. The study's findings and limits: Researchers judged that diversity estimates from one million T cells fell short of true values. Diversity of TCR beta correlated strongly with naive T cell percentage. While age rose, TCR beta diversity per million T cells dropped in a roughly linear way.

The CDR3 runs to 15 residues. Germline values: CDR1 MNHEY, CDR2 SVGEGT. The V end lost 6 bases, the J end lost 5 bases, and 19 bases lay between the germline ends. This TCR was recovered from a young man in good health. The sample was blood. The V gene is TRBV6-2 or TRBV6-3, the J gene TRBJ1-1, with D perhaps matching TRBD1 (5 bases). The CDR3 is CASSRPVRVKTEAFF. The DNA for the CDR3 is TGTGCCAGCAGCCGCCCGGTCAGGGTAAAAACTGAAGCTTTCTTT.